Below, one TCR beta chain is given with its context. Its antigen is unknown. The sample holds no much larger clone one base away, and base qualities are not on file. This specimen comes from a study of T cell responses to AZD1222 COVID-19 vaccine listed by TCRdb under 2021. About the full investigation: A total of 233 trial participants underwent TCR sequencing, of whom about 210 had received two doses of AZD1222 and roughly 26 had received two doses of the MenACWY control vaccine. Trial participants were enrolled into age subgroups of 18-55, 56-69 and 70-plus years, which contained approximately 150, 28 and 58 TCR-sequenced participants, respectively. The full study reports these points: The 56-69-year group was small, and its depth increase did not reach significance, likely because of low power. Conclusions about previously exposed vaccinees are limited, since just five or six AZD1222 recipients were seropositive for SARS-CoV-2 at baseline. No day 14 peak-response samples were available, so repertoires were characterized only after the peak T cell response. After two AZD1222 doses, both the breadth and the depth of spike-specific TCRs were significantly higher than at day 0 and than in MenACWY recipients. Nearly half of unique spike-specific TCRs reportedly recognized epitopes outside regions mutated in the B.1.351 and B.1.1.7 variants. The whole spike protein was spanned by vaccine-associated CD4 TCRs, and dominant responses were seen in regions 160-218 and 743-854. Most participants were white British and females outnumbered males, and the authors suggested that clonal diversity may have been underestimated.

The sample's time point label, decoded: about 28 days (+/-7) after the second vaccine dose. Because spike-specific TCR depth and breadth did not differ between the two schedules, AZD1222 recipients who got a second dose at roughly 4 weeks were pooled with those who got a second dose at roughly 12 weeks. Vaccinee samples were obtained from the UK trials COV001 and COV002, which included a single-blind randomized controlled phase 2/3 trial of AZD1222 (ChAdOx1 nCoV-19) in healthy adults. For TCRbeta chain sequencing, PBMC samples were collected from trial participants at day 0 and at day 28 after the second dose. The CDR3 regions of human TCRbeta chains were analyzed by immunosequencing. The authors' analysis ran thus. TCRs in the repertoires were matched against a reference library of SARS-CoV-2-specific TCRs that had been generated with the MIRA antigen-specificity platform. Breadth was defined as the fraction of unique TCRs that were SARS-CoV-2-associated. Depth was defined as the fraction of total T cells that were SARS-CoV-2-associated. Using the MIRA data, each spike-specific TCR was mapped to the spike region that the TCR reacts to and placed in a CD4 or CD8 class. Log10-transformed breadth and depth values were compared by one-way ANOVA with Sidak's multiple comparisons tests. Here the immuneACCESS table is served through TCRdb, limited to in-frame sequences with V and J called. Missing clones are a known gap in these copies; in checked studies unresolved V genes cover under half, and the rest lacks a known reason. That table furnishes V, J and clone size, whereas the DNA furnished D and trimming. This sample is represented by approximately 30,000 clones; 78% of them were singletons. The top ten clonotypes cover about 4% of the sample.

This receptor was identified in an adult who received the AZD1222 COVID-19 vaccine. Sequences were derived from peripheral blood, sampled 28 days after the second AZD1222 dose.

The CDR3 loop reads CASSVPGLNEKLFF. The sequenced DNA: TGTGCCAGCAGCGTACCAGGGCTAAATGAAAAACTGTTTTTT. This receptor chain uses TRBV9 and TRBJ1-4; matching of 5 bases hints at TRBD1 as the D gene. The trim is 1 base for V and 5 bases for J, with a gap of 9 bases between the germline ends. Looking up the germline V gene yields CDR1 SGDLS and CDR2 YYNGEE. From cysteine to phenylalanine, the CDR3 is 14 amino acids long. The DNA shown is the 42-base CDR3, in frame from base 1.